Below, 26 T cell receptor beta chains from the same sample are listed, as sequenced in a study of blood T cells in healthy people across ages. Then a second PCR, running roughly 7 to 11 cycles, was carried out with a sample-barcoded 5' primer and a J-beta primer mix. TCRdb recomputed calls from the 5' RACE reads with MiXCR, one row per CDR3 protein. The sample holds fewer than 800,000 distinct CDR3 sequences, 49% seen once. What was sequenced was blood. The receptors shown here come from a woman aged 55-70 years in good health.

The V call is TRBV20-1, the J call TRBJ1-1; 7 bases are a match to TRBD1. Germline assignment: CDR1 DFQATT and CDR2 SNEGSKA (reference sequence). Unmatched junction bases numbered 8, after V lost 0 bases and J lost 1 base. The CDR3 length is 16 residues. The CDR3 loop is CSARDAQTGQNTEAFF. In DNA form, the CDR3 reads TGCAGTGCTAGAGATGCTCAGACAGGGCAGAACACTGAAGCTTTCTTT.

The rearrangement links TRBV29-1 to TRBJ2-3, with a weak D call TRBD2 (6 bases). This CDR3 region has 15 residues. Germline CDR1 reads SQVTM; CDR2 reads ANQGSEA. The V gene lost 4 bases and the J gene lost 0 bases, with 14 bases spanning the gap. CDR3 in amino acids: CSVASRGVSTDTQYF. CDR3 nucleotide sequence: TGCAGCGTTGCCTCCCGCGGGGTCAGCACAGATACGCAGTATTTT.

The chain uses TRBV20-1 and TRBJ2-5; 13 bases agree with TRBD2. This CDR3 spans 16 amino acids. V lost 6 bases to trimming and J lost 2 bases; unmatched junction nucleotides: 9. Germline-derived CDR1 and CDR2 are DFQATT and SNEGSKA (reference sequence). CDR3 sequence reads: CSAARLAGGSQETQYF. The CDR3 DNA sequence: TGCAGTGCCGCAAGACTAGCGGGGGGCTCACAAGAGACCCAGTACTTC.

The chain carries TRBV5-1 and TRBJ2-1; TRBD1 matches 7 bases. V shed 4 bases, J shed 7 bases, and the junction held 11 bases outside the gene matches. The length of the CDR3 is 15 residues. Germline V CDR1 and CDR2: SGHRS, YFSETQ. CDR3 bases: TGCGCCAGCAGCCCGGAAGGGGGCGGTCGGAATGAGCAGTTCTTC. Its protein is CASSPEGGGRNEQFF.

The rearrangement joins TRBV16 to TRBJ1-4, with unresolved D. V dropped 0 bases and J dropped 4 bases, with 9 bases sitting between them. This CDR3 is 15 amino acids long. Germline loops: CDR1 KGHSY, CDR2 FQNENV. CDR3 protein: CASSQSRTRNEKLFF. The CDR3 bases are TGTGCCAGCAGCCAATCTCGCACGCGTAATGAAAAACTGTTTTTT. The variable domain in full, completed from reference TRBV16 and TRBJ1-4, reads GEEVAQTPKHLVRGEGQKAKLYCAPIKGHSYVFWYQQVLKNEFKFLISFQNENVFDETGMPKERFSAKCLPNSPCSLEIQATKLEDSAVYFCASSQSRTRNEKLFFGSGTQLSVL.

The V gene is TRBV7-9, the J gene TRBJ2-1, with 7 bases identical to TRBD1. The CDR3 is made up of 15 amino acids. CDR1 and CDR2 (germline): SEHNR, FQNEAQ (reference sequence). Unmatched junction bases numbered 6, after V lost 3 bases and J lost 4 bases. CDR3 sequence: CASSLGDRNYNEQFF. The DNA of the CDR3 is TGTGCCAGCAGCTTGGGGGACAGAAATTACAATGAGCAGTTCTTC.

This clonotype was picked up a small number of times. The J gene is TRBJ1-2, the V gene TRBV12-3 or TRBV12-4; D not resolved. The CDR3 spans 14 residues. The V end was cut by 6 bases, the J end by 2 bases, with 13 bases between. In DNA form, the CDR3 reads TGTGCCAGCAGCGTGGACGGTTACAACTATGGCTACACCTTC. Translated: CASSVDGYNYGYTF.

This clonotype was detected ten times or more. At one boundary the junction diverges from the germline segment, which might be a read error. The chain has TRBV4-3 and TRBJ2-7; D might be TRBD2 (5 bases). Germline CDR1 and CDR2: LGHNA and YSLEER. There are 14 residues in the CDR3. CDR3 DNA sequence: TGTGCCAGCAGCCCAGGACTTGGGTCCTACGAGCAGTACTTC. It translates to CASSPGLGSYEQYF.

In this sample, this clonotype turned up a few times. The CDR3 loop is CASSFRPLSSYEQYF. The CDR3 region has the DNA TGTGCCAGCAGCTTCAGGCCCTTGAGCTCCTACGAGCAGTACTTC. V usage is TRBV7-2 and J usage is TRBJ2-7; D gene unclear. Trimming removed 3 bases from V and 0 bases from J, with 12 bases in between. In germline, CDR1 is SGHTA, CDR2 FQGNSA. CDR3 length equals 15 residues. The variable domain in full, completed from reference TRBV7-2 and TRBJ2-7, reads GAGVSQSPSNKVTEKGKDVELRCDPISGHTALYWYRQSLGQGLEFLIYFQGNSAPDKSGLPSDRFSAERTGGSVSTLTIQRTQQEDSAVYLCASSFRPLSSYEQYFGPGTRLTVT.

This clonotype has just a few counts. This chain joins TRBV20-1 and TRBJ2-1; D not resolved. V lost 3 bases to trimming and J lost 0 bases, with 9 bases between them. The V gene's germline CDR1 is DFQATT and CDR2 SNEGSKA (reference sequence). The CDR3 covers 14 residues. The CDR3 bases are TGCAGTGCTAGGCGTCGGAGCTCCTACAATGAGCAGTTCTTC. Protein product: CSARRRSSYNEQFF.

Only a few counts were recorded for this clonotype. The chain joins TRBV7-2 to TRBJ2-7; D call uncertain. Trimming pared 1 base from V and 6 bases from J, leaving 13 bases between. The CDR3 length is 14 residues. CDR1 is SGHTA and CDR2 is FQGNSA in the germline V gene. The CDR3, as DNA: TGTGCCAGCAGCTTAGAGGGTAGGCTTACCGAGCAGTACTTC. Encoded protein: CASSLEGRLTEQYF.

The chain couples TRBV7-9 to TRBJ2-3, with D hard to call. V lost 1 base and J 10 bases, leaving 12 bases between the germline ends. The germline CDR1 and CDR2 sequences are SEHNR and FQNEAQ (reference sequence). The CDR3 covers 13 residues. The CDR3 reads CASSLESLSPQYF. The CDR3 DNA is TGTGCCAGCAGCTTAGAGTCGCTCAGTCCGCAGTATTTT.

The CDR3 sequence: CASSQDTGSDSGNTIYF. In nucleotides, the CDR3 is TGCGCCAGCAGCCAAGATACAGGGAGTGATAGTGGAAACACCATATATTTT. The chain links TRBV4-3 to TRBJ1-3, with D perhaps matching TRBD1 (6 bases). The CDR3 is made up of 17 amino acids. V lost 0 bases and J lost 3, with 15 bases in between. Germline V gives CDR1 LGHNA, CDR2 YSLEER.

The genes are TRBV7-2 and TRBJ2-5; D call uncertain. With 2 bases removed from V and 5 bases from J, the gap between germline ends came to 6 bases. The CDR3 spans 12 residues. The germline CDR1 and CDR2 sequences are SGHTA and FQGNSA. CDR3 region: CASSLKLETQYF. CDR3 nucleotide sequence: TGTGCCAGCAGCTTAAAGTTGGAGACCCAGTACTTC. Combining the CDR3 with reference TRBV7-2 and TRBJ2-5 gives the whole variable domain GAGVSQSPSNKVTEKGKDVELRCDPISGHTALYWYRQSLGQGLEFLIYFQGNSAPDKSGLPSDRFSAERTGGSVSTLTIQRTQQEDSAVYLCASSLKLETQYFGPGTRLLVL.

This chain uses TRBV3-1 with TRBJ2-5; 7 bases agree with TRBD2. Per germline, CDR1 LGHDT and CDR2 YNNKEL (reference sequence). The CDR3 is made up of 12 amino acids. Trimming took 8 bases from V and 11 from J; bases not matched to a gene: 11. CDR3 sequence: CASGRAGNEQYF. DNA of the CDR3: TGTGCCAGCGGGAGGGCCGGAAATGAGCAGTACTTC.

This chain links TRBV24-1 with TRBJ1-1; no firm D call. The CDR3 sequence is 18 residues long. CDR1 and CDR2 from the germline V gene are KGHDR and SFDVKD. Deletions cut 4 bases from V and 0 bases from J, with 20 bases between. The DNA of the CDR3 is TGTGCCACCAGTGACCCTAAAACACAGAATGGGCTGAACACTGAAGCTTTCTTT. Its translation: CATSDPKTQNGLNTEAFF.

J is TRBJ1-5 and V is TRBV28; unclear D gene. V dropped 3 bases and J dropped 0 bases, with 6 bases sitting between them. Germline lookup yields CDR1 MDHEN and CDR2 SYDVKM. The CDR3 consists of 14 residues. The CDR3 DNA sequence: TGTGCCAGCAGTTTTGACGTTAGCAATCAGCCCCAGCATTTT. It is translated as CASSFDVSNQPQHF.

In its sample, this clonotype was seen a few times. Here the CDR3 reads CASSRRAGDEQYF. Here the CDR3 DNA reads TGTGCCAGCAGCCGAAGAGCGGGAGACGAGCAGTACTTC. The chain carries TRBV7-9 and TRBJ2-7; TRBD2 matches at 8 bases. The trim removed 5 bases at V and 5 bases at J, leaving 5 bases unmatched. The CDR3 loop spans 13 amino acids. Germline V lookup: CDR1 SEHNR, CDR2 FQNEAQ (reference sequence).

This CDR3 is CSAVGTGSREQYF. CDR3 sequence (DNA): TGCAGTGCCGTCGGGACAGGGAGTCGAGAGCAGTACTTC. V gene TRBV20-1 combines with J gene TRBJ2-5; 9 bases are a match to TRBD1. The CDR3 is 13 amino acids. Germline V lookup: CDR1 DFQATT, CDR2 SNEGSKA (reference sequence). V lost 6 bases to trimming and J lost 11 bases; unmatched junction nucleotides: 13.

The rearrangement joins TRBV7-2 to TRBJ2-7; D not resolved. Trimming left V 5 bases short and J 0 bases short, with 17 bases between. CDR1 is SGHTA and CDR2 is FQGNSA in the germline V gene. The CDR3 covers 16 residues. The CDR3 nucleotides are TGTGCCAGCAGCCCTCCCCGGGCGGCAGCCTCCTACGAGCAGTACTTC. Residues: CASSPPRAAASYEQYF.

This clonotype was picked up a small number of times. CDR3 nucleotide sequence: TGCGCCAGCAGCTTGGGACGGAAGCAGGAGGAGCAGTACTTC. It encodes CASSLGRKQEEQYF. The chain combines TRBV5-1 with TRBJ2-7, with D unresolved. Per the germline V gene, CDR1 is SGHRS and CDR2 is YFSETQ. The CDR3 covers 14 residues. The V end lost 0 bases, the J end lost 7 bases, and 14 bases lay between the germline ends.

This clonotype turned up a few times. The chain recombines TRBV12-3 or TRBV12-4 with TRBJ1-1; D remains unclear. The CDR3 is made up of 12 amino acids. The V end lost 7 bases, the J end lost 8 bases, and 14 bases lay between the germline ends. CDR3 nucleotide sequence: TGTGCCAGCAATGACCGCGAAACCGAAGCTTTCTTT. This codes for CASNDRETEAFF.

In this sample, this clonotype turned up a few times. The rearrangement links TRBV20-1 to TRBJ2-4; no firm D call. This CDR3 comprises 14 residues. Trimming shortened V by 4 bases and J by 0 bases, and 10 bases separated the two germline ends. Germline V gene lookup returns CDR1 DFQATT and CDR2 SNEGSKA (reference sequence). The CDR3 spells CSATDPLAKNIQYF. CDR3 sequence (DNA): TGCAGTGCTACGGACCCCTTAGCCAAAAACATTCAGTACTTC.

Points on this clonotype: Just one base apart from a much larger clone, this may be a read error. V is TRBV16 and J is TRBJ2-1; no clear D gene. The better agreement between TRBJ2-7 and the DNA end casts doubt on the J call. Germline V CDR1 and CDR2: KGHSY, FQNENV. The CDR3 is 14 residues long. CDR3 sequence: CASRRRDSDNEQYF. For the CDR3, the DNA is TGTGCCAGCAGACGAAGGGATTCCGACAATGAGCAGTACTTC.

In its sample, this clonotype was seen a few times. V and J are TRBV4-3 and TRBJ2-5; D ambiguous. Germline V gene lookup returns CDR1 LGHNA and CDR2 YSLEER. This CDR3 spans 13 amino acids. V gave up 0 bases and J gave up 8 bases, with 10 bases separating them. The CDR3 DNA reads TGCGCCAGCAGCCAAGAACCCGGCGCTACCCAGTACTTC. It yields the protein CASSQEPGATQYF.

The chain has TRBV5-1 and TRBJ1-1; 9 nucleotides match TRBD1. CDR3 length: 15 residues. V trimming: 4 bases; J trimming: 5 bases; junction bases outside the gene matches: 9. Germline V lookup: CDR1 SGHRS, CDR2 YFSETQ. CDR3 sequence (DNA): TGCGCCAGCAGCGGATCCGGGACAGGGATAACTGAAGCTTTCTTT. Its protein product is CASSGSGTGITEAFF.